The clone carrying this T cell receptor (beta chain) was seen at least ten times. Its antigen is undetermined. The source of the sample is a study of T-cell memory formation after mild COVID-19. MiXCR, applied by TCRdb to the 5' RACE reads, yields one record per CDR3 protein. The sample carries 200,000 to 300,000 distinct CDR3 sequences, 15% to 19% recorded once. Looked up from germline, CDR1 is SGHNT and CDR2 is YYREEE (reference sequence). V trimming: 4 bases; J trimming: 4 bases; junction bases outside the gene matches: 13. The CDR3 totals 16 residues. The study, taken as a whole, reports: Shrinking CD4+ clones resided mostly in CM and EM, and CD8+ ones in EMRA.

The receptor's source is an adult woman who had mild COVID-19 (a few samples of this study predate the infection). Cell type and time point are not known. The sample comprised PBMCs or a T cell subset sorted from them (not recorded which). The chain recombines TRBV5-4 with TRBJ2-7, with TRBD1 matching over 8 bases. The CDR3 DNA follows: TGTGCCAGCAGCCCTCGAATGGACAGGGCGCGGTACGAGCAGTACTTC. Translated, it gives CASSPRMDRARYEQYF.